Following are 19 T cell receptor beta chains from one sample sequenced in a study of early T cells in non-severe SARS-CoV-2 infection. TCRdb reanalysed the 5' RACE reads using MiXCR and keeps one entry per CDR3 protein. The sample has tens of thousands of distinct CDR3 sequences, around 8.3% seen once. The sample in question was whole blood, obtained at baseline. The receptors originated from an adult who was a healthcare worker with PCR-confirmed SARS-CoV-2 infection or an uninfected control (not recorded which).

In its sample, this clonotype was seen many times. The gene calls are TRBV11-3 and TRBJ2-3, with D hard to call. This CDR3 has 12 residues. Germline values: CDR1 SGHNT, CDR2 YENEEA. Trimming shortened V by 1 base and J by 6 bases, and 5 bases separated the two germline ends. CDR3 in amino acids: CASSLGWDTQYF. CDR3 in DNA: TGTGCCAGCAGCTTAGGGTGGGATACGCAGTATTTT.

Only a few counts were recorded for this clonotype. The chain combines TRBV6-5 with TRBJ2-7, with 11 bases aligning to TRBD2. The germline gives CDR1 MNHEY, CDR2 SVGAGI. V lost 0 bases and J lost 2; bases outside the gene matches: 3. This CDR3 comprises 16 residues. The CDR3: CASSYSRLAGPYEQYF. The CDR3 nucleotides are TGTGCCAGCAGTTACTCGAGACTAGCGGGACCCTACGAGCAGTACTTC.

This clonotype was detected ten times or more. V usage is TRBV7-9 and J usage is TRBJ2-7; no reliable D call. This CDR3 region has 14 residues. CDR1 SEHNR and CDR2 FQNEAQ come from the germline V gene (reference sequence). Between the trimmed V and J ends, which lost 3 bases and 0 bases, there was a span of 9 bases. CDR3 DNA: TGTGCCAGCAGCTTTGGAAAGCGCTCCTACGAGCAGTACTTC. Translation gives CASSFGKRSYEQYF. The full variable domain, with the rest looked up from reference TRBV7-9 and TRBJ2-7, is DTGVSQNPRHKITKRGQNVTFRCDPISEHNRLYWYRQTLGQGPEFLTYFQNEAQLEKSRLLSDRFSAERPKGSFSTLEIQRTEQGDSAMYLCASSFGKRSYEQYFGPGTRLTVT.

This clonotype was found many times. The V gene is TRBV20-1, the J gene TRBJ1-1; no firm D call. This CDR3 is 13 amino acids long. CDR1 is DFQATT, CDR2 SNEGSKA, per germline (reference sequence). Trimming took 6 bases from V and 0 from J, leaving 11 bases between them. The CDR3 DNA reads TGCAGTGCGCCTGACGGGTTGAACACTGAAGCTTTCTTT. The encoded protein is CSAPDGLNTEAFF.

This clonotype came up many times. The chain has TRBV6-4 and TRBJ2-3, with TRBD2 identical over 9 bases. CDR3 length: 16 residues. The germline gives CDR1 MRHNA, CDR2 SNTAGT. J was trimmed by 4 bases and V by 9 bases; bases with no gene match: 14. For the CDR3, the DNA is TGTGCCAGGACCGTCGCTAGCGGGAATGAGGCAGATACGCAGTATTTT. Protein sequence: CARTVASGNEADTQYF.

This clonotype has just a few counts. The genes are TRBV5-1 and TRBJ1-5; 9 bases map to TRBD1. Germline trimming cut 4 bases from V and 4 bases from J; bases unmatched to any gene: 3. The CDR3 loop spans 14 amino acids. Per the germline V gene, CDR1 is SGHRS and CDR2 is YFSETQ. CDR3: CASSDGQGNQPQHF. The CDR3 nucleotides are TGCGCCAGCAGCGATGGACAGGGGAATCAGCCCCAGCATTTT.

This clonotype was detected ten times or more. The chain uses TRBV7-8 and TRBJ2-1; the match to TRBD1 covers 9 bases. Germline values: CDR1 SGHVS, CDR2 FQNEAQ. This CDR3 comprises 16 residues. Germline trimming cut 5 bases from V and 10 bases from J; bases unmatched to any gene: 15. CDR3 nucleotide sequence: TGTGCCAGCAGCCCGGGACAGGGATATTCAGCGGGAGAGCAGTTCTTC. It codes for CASSPGQGYSAGEQFF.

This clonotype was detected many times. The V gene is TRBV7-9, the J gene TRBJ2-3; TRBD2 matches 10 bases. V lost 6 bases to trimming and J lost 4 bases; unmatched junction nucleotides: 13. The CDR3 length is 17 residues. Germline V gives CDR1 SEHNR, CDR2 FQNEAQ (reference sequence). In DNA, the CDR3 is TGTGCCAGCAGTCCAAGGCCTAGCGGGAGTGGGGCAGATACGCAGTATTTT. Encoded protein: CASSPRPSGSGADTQYF.

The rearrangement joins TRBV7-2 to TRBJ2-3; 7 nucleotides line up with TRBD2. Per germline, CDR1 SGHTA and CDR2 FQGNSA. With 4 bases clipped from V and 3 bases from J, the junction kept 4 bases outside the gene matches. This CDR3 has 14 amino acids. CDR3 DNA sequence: TGTGCCAGCAGCTCCACTAGCGCAACAGATACGCAGTATTTT. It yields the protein CASSSTSATDTQYF.

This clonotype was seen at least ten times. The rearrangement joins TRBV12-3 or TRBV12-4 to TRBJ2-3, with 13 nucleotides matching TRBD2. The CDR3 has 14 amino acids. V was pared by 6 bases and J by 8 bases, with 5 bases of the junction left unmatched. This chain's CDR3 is CASRLAGGSVTQYF. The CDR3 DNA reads TGTGCCAGCAGACTAGCGGGAGGGAGTGTTACGCAGTATTTT.

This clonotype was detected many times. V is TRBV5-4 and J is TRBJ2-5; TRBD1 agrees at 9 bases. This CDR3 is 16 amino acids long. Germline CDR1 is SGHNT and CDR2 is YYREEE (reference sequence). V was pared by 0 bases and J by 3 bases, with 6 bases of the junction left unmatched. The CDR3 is CASSLAPGQGKETQYF. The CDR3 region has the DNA TGTGCCAGCAGCTTGGCGCCGGGACAGGGTAAAGAGACCCAGTACTTC.

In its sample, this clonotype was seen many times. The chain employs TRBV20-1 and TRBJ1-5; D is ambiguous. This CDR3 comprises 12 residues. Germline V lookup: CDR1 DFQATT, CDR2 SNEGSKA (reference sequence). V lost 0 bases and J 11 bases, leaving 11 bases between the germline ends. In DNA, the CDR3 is TGCAGTGCTAGAGATCTTCCCCCGTCCCAGCATTTT. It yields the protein CSARDLPPSQHF.

Written as DNA, the CDR3 is TGCGCCAGCAGCTTGGCCGGGACCCGAGAGCTGTTTTTT. Protein: CASSLAGTRELFF. The V and J genes are TRBV5-1 and TRBJ2-2; D might be TRBD1 or TRBD2, each matching 5 bases. Germline V gene lookup returns CDR1 SGHRS and CDR2 YFSETQ. V gave up 0 bases and J gave up 11 bases, with 11 bases separating them. The CDR3 spans 13 residues.

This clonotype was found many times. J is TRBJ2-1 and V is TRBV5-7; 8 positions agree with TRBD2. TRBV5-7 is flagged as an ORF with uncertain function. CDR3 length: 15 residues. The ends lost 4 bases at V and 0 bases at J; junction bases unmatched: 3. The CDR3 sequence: CASSHSGNSYNEQFF. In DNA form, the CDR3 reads TGTGCCAGCAGCCATAGCGGGAACTCCTACAATGAGCAGTTCTTC.

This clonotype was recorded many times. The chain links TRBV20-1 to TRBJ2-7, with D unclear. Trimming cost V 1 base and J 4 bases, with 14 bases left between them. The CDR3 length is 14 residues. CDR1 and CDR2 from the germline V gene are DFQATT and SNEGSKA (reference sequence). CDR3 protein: CSARAWKSPYEQYF. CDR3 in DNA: TGCAGTGCTAGAGCTTGGAAGAGCCCATACGAGCAGTACTTC.

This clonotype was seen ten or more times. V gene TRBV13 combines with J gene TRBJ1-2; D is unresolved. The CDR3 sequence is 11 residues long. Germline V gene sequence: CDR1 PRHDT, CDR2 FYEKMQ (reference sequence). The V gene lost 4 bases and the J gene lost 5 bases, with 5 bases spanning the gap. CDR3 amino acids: CASSSGYGYTF. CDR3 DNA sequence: TGTGCCAGCAGCTCCGGATATGGCTACACCTTC.

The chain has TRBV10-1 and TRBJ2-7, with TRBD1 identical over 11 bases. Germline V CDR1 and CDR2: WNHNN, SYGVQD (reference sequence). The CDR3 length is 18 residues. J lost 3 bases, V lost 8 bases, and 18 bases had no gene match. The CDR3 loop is CASQDPQGTGGFLYEQYF. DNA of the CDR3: TGCGCCAGCCAAGACCCCCAAGGGACAGGGGGATTTCTCTACGAGCAGTACTTC.

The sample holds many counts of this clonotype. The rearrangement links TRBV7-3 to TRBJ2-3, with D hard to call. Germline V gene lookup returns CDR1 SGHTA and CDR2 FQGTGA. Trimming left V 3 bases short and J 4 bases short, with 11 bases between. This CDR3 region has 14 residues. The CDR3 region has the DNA TGTGCCAGCAGCTTTGGGCCTCCTCCAGATACGCAGTATTTT. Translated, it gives CASSFGPPPDTQYF.

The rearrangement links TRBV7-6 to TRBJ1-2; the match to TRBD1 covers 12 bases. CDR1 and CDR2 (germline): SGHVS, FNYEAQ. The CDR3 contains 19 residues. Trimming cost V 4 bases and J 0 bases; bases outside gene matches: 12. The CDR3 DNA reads TGTGCCAGCAGCTCGAGGGACAGGGGGCAGCATGAAGCTAACTATGGCTACACCTTC. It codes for CASSSRDRGQHEANYGYTF.